The rows below give T cell receptor beta chains drawn from one sample of a study of T cells in Graves' hyperthyroidism and ophthalmopathy. TCRdb fed the multiplex PCR reads into MiXCR, producing one record per CDR3 protein. The sample has over 400,000 distinct CDR3 sequences; roughly 14% are singletons. Sequenced material: blood. These receptors were obtained from a man aged 18-30 years with Graves' ophthalmopathy. Each CDR3 is given with its conserved first and last residue. Fields, in order: J gene, D gene, V gene, clone size, CDR3 protein, CDR3 DNA. The D gene is left open where the match is weak. The size field is filled for only some rows; it gives once, few, many or a size class.

j_gene: TRBJ1-1; d_gene: TRBD1; v_gene: TRBV9; abundance: few; CDR3aa: CASSGSDRVHEAFF; CDR3nt: TGTGCCAGCAGCGGATCCGACAGGGTGCATGAAGCTTTCTTT
j_gene: TRBJ1-4; d_gene: .; v_gene: TRBV18; abundance: .; CDR3aa: CASSPRGPEKLFF; CDR3nt: TGTGCCAGCTCACCCAGGGGACCCGAAAAACTGTTTTTT
j_gene: TRBJ2-2; d_gene: TRBD1; v_gene: TRBV11-1; abundance: many; CDR3aa: CASSPGGGNTGELFF; CDR3nt: TGTGCCAGCAGCCCAGGGGGCGGTAACACCGGGGAGCTGTTTTTT
j_gene: TRBJ2-7; d_gene: .; v_gene: TRBV6-5; abundance: many; CDR3aa: CASSYSLDTGYEQYF; CDR3nt: TGTGCCAGCAGTTACTCGTTAGATACTGGCTACGAGCAGTACTTC
j_gene: TRBJ2-7; d_gene: .; v_gene: TRBV20-1; abundance: many; CDR3aa: CSASPDRSFSYEQYF; CDR3nt: TGCAGTGCTAGCCCCGACAGATCTTTCTCCTACGAGCAGTACTTC
j_gene: TRBJ1-5; d_gene: .; v_gene: TRBV6-1; abundance: few; CDR3aa: CASSWGYNQPRHF; CDR3nt: TGTGCCAGCAGTTGGGGATACAATCAGCCCCGGCATTTT
j_gene: TRBJ1-3; d_gene: .; v_gene: TRBV9; abundance: .; CDR3aa: CASSVDPGLSGNTIYF; CDR3nt: TGTGCCAGCAGCGTAGATCCAGGCCTCTCTGGAAACACCATATATTTT
j_gene: TRBJ2-1; d_gene: TRBD1; v_gene: TRBV19; abundance: few; CDR3aa: CASSRDRGSKILGNEQFF; CDR3nt: TGTGCCAGTAGCCGTGACAGGGGGAGTAAGATTTTGGGGAATGAGCAGTTCTTC
j_gene: TRBJ2-3; d_gene: .; v_gene: TRBV6-2/TRBV6-3; abundance: many; CDR3aa: CASSFLAGYSTDTQYF; CDR3nt: TGTGCCAGCAGTTTTTTGGCGGGATATAGCACAGATACGCAGTATTTT
j_gene: TRBJ2-7; d_gene: .; v_gene: TRBV27; abundance: .; CDR3aa: CASTWDSTTRHEQYF; CDR3nt: TGTGCCAGCACCTGGGACTCAACTACCCGCCACGAGCAGTACTTC
j_gene: TRBJ2-5; d_gene: TRBD2; v_gene: TRBV20-1; abundance: few; CDR3aa: CSAPPGLAGGPETQYF; CDR3nt: TGCAGTGCTCCCCCGGGACTAGCGGGGGGGCCGGAGACCCAGTACTTC
j_gene: TRBJ2-3; d_gene: .; v_gene: TRBV5-4; abundance: .; CDR3aa: CASSLRGAIDTQYF; CDR3nt: TGTGCCAGCAGCTTAAGAGGGGCGATTGATACGCAGTATTTT
j_gene: TRBJ2-1; d_gene: .; v_gene: TRBV20-1; abundance: many; CDR3aa: CSARVQYNEQFF; CDR3nt: TGCAGTGCTAGAGTTCAGTACAATGAGCAGTTCTTC
j_gene: TRBJ1-6; d_gene: TRBD1; v_gene: TRBV7-9; abundance: .; CDR3aa: CASSSTGANSPLHF; CDR3nt: TGTGCCAGCAGCAGTACAGGGGCAAATTCACCCCTCCACTTT
j_gene: TRBJ2-7; d_gene: .; v_gene: TRBV6-1; abundance: many; CDR3aa: CASSRQSAYEQYF; CDR3nt: TGTGCCAGCAGTCGACAGTCTGCCTACGAGCAGTACTTC
j_gene: TRBJ2-6; d_gene: .; v_gene: TRBV5-1; abundance: .; CDR3aa: CASSSPGTAARGGPPGANVLTF; CDR3nt: TGCGCCAGCAGCTCTCCCGGGACTGCAGCAAGAGGGGGCCCCCCTGGGGCCAACGTCCTGACTTTC
j_gene: TRBJ2-3; d_gene: TRBD2; v_gene: TRBV9; abundance: many; CDR3aa: CASSVPSGSTDTQYF; CDR3nt: TGTGCCAGCAGCGTACCTAGCGGGAGCACAGATACGCAGTATTTT
j_gene: TRBJ1-4; d_gene: TRBD1; v_gene: TRBV11-3; abundance: few; CDR3aa: CASSSPGQGGGKLFF; CDR3nt: TGTGCCAGCAGTTCACCGGGACAGGGTGGGGGAAAACTGTTTTTT
j_gene: TRBJ1-2; d_gene: .; v_gene: TRBV2; abundance: .; CDR3aa: CASSLAGTSGYTF; CDR3nt: TGTGCCAGCAGCCTAGCAGGAACCAGCGGCTACACCTTC
j_gene: TRBJ2-7; d_gene: TRBD1; v_gene: TRBV24-1; abundance: many; CDR3aa: CATSSTGGSSYEQYF; CDR3nt: TGTGCCACCAGTTCAACAGGGGGCAGCTCCTACGAGCAGTACTTC
j_gene: TRBJ1-4; d_gene: .; v_gene: TRBV4-1; abundance: .; CDR3aa: CASSHRRTDEKLFF; CDR3nt: TGCGCCAGCAGCCATCGCCGGACAGATGAAAAACTGTTTTTT
j_gene: TRBJ2-1; d_gene: TRBD2; v_gene: TRBV5-1; abundance: many; CDR3aa: CASSIPSGGDNEQFF; CDR3nt: TGCGCCAGCAGCATCCCTAGCGGGGGTGACAATGAGCAGTTCTTC
j_gene: TRBJ2-3; d_gene: .; v_gene: TRBV7-3; abundance: .; CDR3aa: CASSQVGESTDTQYF; CDR3nt: TGTGCCAGCAGCCAAGTGGGGGAGAGCACAGATACGCAGTATTTT
j_gene: TRBJ1-1; d_gene: .; v_gene: TRBV7-2; abundance: many; CDR3aa: CASSTRGYSVEAFF; CDR3nt: TGTGCCAGCAGCACGAGAGGATATTCTGTAGAAGCTTTCTTT
j_gene: TRBJ2-1; d_gene: .; v_gene: TRBV6-5; abundance: many; CDR3aa: CASSYSGRGTEQFF; CDR3nt: TGTGCCAGCAGTTACTCGGGCAGGGGCACTGAGCAGTTCTTC
j_gene: TRBJ1-5; d_gene: .; v_gene: TRBV24-1; abundance: many; CDR3aa: CATSDPASNQPQHF; CDR3nt: TGTGCCACCAGTGATCCCGCTAGCAATCAGCCCCAGCATTTT
j_gene: TRBJ2-5; d_gene: TRBD2; v_gene: TRBV5-5; abundance: many; CDR3aa: CASSLVIGAGGPSSFQETQYF; CDR3nt: TGTGCCAGCAGCTTGGTGATCGGAGCGGGGGGGCCTTCCTCCTTTCAAGAGACCCAGTACTTC
j_gene: TRBJ2-7; d_gene: TRBD2; v_gene: TRBV27; abundance: few; CDR3aa: CASSPGHPPGLAGGNEQYF; CDR3nt: TGTGCCAGCAGTCCCGGCCATCCACCGGGACTAGCGGGAGGGAACGAGCAGTACTTC
j_gene: TRBJ2-5; d_gene: .; v_gene: TRBV7-2; abundance: many; CDR3aa: CASSTTRVQETQYF; CDR3nt: TGTGCCAGCAGCACAACTAGAGTACAAGAGACCCAGTACTTC
j_gene: TRBJ1-5; d_gene: .; v_gene: TRBV7-9; abundance: .; CDR3aa: CASSSNRRLGNQPQHF; CDR3nt: TGTGCCAGCAGCTCGAATAGACGGTTGGGGAATCAGCCCCAGCATTTT
j_gene: TRBJ2-7; d_gene: TRBD1; v_gene: TRBV3-1; abundance: many; CDR3aa: CASSGTGQGMGEQYF; CDR3nt: TGTGCCAGCAGCGGCACTGGACAGGGGATGGGTGAGCAGTACTTC
j_gene: TRBJ2-1; d_gene: .; v_gene: TRBV7-9; abundance: .; CDR3aa: CASSPALDSYNEQFF; CDR3nt: TGTGCCAGCAGCCCTGCCCTGGACAGCTACAATGAGCAGTTCTTC
j_gene: TRBJ1-5; d_gene: TRBD1; v_gene: TRBV19; abundance: .; CDR3aa: CASSIYNRGNIPLNSNQPQHF; CDR3nt: TGTGCCAGTAGTATATACAACAGGGGGAACATACCGCTAAATAGCAATCAGCCCCAGCATTTT
j_gene: TRBJ2-1; d_gene: TRBD1; v_gene: TRBV19; abundance: .; CDR3aa: CASSWPPGQGGKRVYNEQFF; CDR3nt: TGTGCCAGTAGTTGGCCTCCGGGACAGGGAGGGAAGAGGGTATACAATGAGCAGTTCTTC
j_gene: TRBJ2-3; d_gene: .; v_gene: TRBV2; abundance: many; CDR3aa: CASSEEVDTDTQYF; CDR3nt: TGTGCCAGCAGTGAGGAAGTCGACACAGATACGCAGTATTTT
j_gene: TRBJ2-3; d_gene: .; v_gene: TRBV20-1; abundance: many; CDR3aa: CSALGGGGTDTQYF; CDR3nt: TGCAGTGCTCTGGGGGGGGGCGGCACAGATACGCAGTATTTT